A single sample is the source of the 32 T cell receptor beta chains below, sequenced in a study of OX40 agonist ivuxolimab in advanced cancers. Produced via immunoSEQ multiplex PCR; TCRdb's table is partial and in-frame only. The data show fewer than 75,000 clones, roughly 87% seen once. The sample in question was CD4+ or CD8+ T cells sorted from blood, obtained in a trial of the OX40 agonist ivuxolimab. The receptors shown here come from an adult with an advanced solid tumor such as melanoma, head and neck, liver or kidney cancer.

In its sample, this clone was seen a few times. The chain uses TRBV6-1 and TRBJ2-6, with 7 bases fitting TRBD2. V lost 2 bases and J lost 0; bases outside the gene matches: 13. The germline gives CDR1 MNHNS, CDR2 SASEGT. The CDR3 contains 20 residues. This CDR3 is CASSEKGRGVARSGANVLTF. CDR3 bases: TGTGCCAGCAGTGAAAAGGGGAGGGGCGTAGCCCGCTCTGGGGCCAACGTCCTGACTTTC.

The V call is TRBV6-1, the J call TRBJ1-6; 7 bases align to TRBD1. The CDR3 totals 15 residues. Germline-derived CDR1 and CDR2 are MNHNS and SASEGT. Trimming at V came to 6 bases and at J to 2 bases, leaving 4 bases not matched to a gene. The CDR3: CASSQGQTYNSPLHF. DNA of the CDR3: TGTGCCAGCAGCCAGGGACAGACCTATAATTCACCCCTCCACTTT.

The chain recombines TRBV27 with TRBJ2-1; D ambiguous. The CDR3 runs to 12 residues. Germline loops: CDR1 MNHEY, CDR2 SMNVEV (reference sequence). V lost 11 bases, J lost 3 bases, and 11 bases lay in between. CDR3 in amino acids: CAEPVNYNEQFF. The CDR3, as DNA: TGTGCCGAGCCAGTCAACTACAATGAGCAGTTCTTC.

The chain couples TRBV4-2 to TRBJ2-7; D is unclear. Trimming removed 4 bases from V and 6 bases from J, with 19 bases in between. The CDR3 totals 15 residues. The germline V gene has CDR1 LGHNA and CDR2 YNFKEQ. Here the CDR3 reads CASSPSVSQLSEQYF. The DNA for the CDR3 is TGTGCCAGCAGCCCTTCGGTCTCCCAATTATCCGAGCAGTACTTC.

The rearrangement joins TRBV2 to TRBJ1-3; possible D gene TRBD1, 5 bases. Germline CDR1 reads SNHLY; CDR2 reads FYNNEI. This CDR3 comprises 14 residues. The V and J ends lost 4 bases and 7 bases respectively, with 14 bases between them. The CDR3 loop reads CASSVGQGGNTIYF. CDR3 coding DNA: TGTGCCAGCAGTGTCGGACAAGGAGGGAACACCATATATTTT. Together with reference TRBV2 and TRBJ1-3, the CDR3 gives the full variable domain: EPEVTQTPSHQVTQMGQEVILRCVPISNHLYFYWYRQILGQKVEFLVSFYNNEISEKSEIFDDQFSVERPDGSNFTLKIRSTKLEDSAMYFCASSVGQGGNTIYFGEGSWLTVV.

The chain employs TRBV6-6 and TRBJ2-1; 7 bases match TRBD2. V gave up 4 bases and J gave up 4 bases; unmatched junction bases: 1. CDR3 length equals 13 residues. Germline V gene sequence: CDR1 MNHNY, CDR2 SVGAGI (reference sequence). CDR3 DNA: TGTGCCAGCAGTTCAGCGGGGTACAATGAGCAGTTCTTC. Translating it yields CASSSAGYNEQFF.

V and J are TRBV4-1 and TRBJ1-1; D uncertain. The CDR3 is 17 amino acids. Trimming shortened V by 1 base and J by 1 base, and 16 bases separated the two germline ends. Germline CDR1 reads MGHRA; CDR2 reads YSYEKL. CDR3 sequence: CASSQVQRDWRNTEAFF. Written as DNA, the CDR3 is TGCGCCAGCAGCCAAGTGCAGCGCGATTGGCGGAACACTGAAGCTTTCTTT.

The rearrangement links TRBV28 to TRBJ2-7; possible D gene TRBD1, 5 bases. CDR1 is MDHEN and CDR2 is SYDVKM in the germline V gene. Trimming took off 7 bases at V and 2 bases at J, with 9 bases between the two ends. This CDR3 is built from 12 residues. The CDR3: CASNSRAYEQYF. The DNA of the CDR3 is TGTGCCAGCAATTCCAGGGCCTACGAGCAGTACTTC.

The J gene is TRBJ2-3, the V gene TRBV10-3, with D perhaps matching TRBD2 (6 bases). V was shortened by 0 bases and J by 0 bases, with 10 bases between the two germline ends. The CDR3 is 16 residues long. Germline V gives CDR1 ENHRY, CDR2 SYGVKD. The CDR3 DNA follows: TGTGCCATCAGTGAGTCCCTAGCGACTAGCACAGATACGCAGTATTTT. Translation gives CAISESLATSTDTQYF.

The chain links TRBV2 to TRBJ1-2, with D perhaps TRBD1 (6 bases). The germline V gene has CDR1 SNHLY and CDR2 FYNNEI. The CDR3 consists of 14 residues. V was cut by 4 bases and J by 2 bases, with 11 bases left in between. The CDR3 region is CASSGDTGNYGYTF. The CDR3 DNA follows: TGTGCCAGCAGTGGGGATACAGGGAACTATGGCTACACCTTC.

The chain couples TRBV28 to TRBJ2-5; D is perhaps TRBD1 or TRBD2 (5 bases each). The J call is uncertain, as TRBJ2-7 better fits the DNA end. The CDR3 runs 15 residues. Germline values: CDR1 MDHEN, CDR2 SYDVKM. The CDR3 region is CASSFRPGRTYEQYF. The CDR3 DNA sequence: TGTGCCAGCAGTTTCCGTCCGGGACGTACCTACGAGCAGTACTTC.

The rearrangement links TRBV7-3 to TRBJ2-7; D remains unclear. This CDR3 has 13 residues. Trimming removed 1 base from V and 3 bases from J, with 7 bases in between. The germline gives CDR1 SGHTA, CDR2 FQGTGA. Here the CDR3 DNA reads TGTGCCAGCAGCTTAAACAGAGGCTACGAGCAGTACTTC. Translated: CASSLNRGYEQYF.

The gene calls are TRBV6-1 and TRBJ1-4, with D tentatively TRBD1 (6 bases). This CDR3 is 14 amino acids long. Trimming took 7 bases from V and 7 from J, leaving 16 bases between them. The germline gives CDR1 MNHNS, CDR2 SASEGT. In DNA form, the CDR3 reads TGTGCCAGCACTAAAACAGGGAACTCTGAAAAACTGTTTTTT. It yields the protein CASTKTGNSEKLFF.

The V call is TRBV10-2, the J call TRBJ2-5; 9 bases match TRBD2. V gave up 9 bases and J gave up 2 bases; unmatched junction bases: 4. This CDR3 spans 13 amino acids. Looked up from germline, CDR1 is WSHSY and CDR2 is SAAADI. CDR3 sequence (DNA): TGCGCCAGTGGACTAGCGAAACAAGAGACCCAGTACTTC. Translation: CASGLAKQETQYF.

This chain joins TRBV6-1 and TRBJ2-7, with a possible D match to TRBD2 (5 bases). Germline CDR1 reads MNHNS; CDR2 reads SASEGT. The CDR3 is made up of 13 amino acids. Trimming pared 6 bases from V and 4 bases from J, leaving 13 bases between. The CDR3 DNA is TGTGCCAGCAGGCCCTCGACTATTTACGAGCAGTACTTC. It translates to CASRPSTIYEQYF.

V is TRBV28 and J is TRBJ2-1, with D possibly TRBD2 on 6 matching bases. The CDR3 runs to 13 residues. CDR1 and CDR2 from the germline V gene are MDHEN and SYDVKM. Trimming shortened V by 3 bases and J by 9 bases, and 12 bases separated the two germline ends. The CDR3: CASSLAGLREQFF. CDR3 bases: TGTGCCAGCAGTTTGGCGGGACTGCGTGAGCAGTTCTTC.

The chain recombines TRBV30 with TRBJ2-7, with D unresolved. Germline loops: CDR1 GTSNPN, CDR2 SVGIG (reference sequence). The CDR3 consists of 13 residues. The ends were cut back, 0 bases at V and 3 bases at J, with 9 bases in the middle. The CDR3 nucleotides are TGTGCCTGGAGTGTAGCTGGGCTCTACGAGCAGTACTTC. This sequence encodes CAWSVAGLYEQYF.

The genes are TRBV4-2 and TRBJ2-2, with TRBD1 identical over 9 bases. The germline gives CDR1 LGHNA, CDR2 YNFKEQ. Unmatched junction bases numbered 6, after V lost 4 bases and J lost 6 bases. The length of the CDR3 is 15 residues. As DNA, the CDR3 is TGTGCCAGCAGCCCAGGACAGGGGTTCTCCGGGGAGCTGTTTTTT. Its protein product is CASSPGQGFSGELFF.

CDR3 nucleotide sequence: TGTGCCAGCTCCGTCAGCGTTGAAGAGACCCAGTACTTC. Translated, it gives CASSVSVEETQYF. The chain carries TRBV2 and TRBJ2-5; D not resolved. The V end lost 8 bases, the J end lost 3 bases, and 13 bases lay between the germline ends. Germline CDR1 SNHLY, CDR2 FYNNEI. There are 13 residues in the CDR3.

This clone was counted a single time. J is TRBJ2-5 and V is TRBV29-1; D remains unclear. Matching the DNA end better, TRBJ2-7 makes the J call doubtful. CDR1 is SQVTM and CDR2 is ANQGSEA in the germline V gene. This CDR3 contains 12 residues. The CDR3 bases are TGCAGCGTTGAACTCGGTCCCTCCGAGCAGTACTTC. This translates into CSVELGPSEQYF.

This chain uses TRBV27 with TRBJ1-2, with no clear D. The germline V gene has CDR1 MNHEY and CDR2 SMNVEV (reference sequence). The CDR3 has 14 amino acids. V was trimmed by 8 bases and J by 8 bases, leaving 21 bases between them. The CDR3 spells CASAPYGLPGGYTF. CDR3 sequence (DNA): TGTGCCAGCGCCCCCTATGGGCTACCGGGGGGCTACACCTTC.

This rearrangement joins TRBV7-9 to TRBJ2-5, with D maybe TRBD2 (5 bases). The germline CDR1 and CDR2 sequences are SEHNR and FQNEAQ (reference sequence). The CDR3 totals 16 residues. The germline V and J ends were trimmed by 2 bases and 2 bases, with 15 bases remaining between them. The CDR3 reads CASSLMPGGEQETQYF. For the CDR3, the DNA is TGTGCCAGCAGCTTAATGCCCGGAGGAGAGCAAGAGACCCAGTACTTC.

The gene calls are TRBV5-6 and TRBJ1-1; 10 bases match TRBD1. This CDR3 is 14 amino acids long. Germline CDR1 reads SGHDT; CDR2 reads YYEEEE. The V and J ends lost 4 bases and 6 bases, in that order; junction bases with no gene match: 6. The CDR3, as DNA: TGTGCCAGCAGCAGGACAGGGGGTATGGCTGAAGCTTTCTTT. Amino acids: CASSRTGGMAEAFF.

This clone has more than one count but fewer than ten. The rearrangement uses TRBV7-8 and TRBJ2-7; D ambiguous. V lost 5 bases, J lost 3 bases, and 14 bases lay in between. Germline V gene sequence: CDR1 SGHVS, CDR2 FQNEAQ. The CDR3 extends over 14 amino acids. The CDR3 DNA reads TGTGCCAGCAGCCGAGCTGCGTTGGGCTACGAGCAGTACTTC. Its protein product is CASSRAALGYEQYF.

This clone was seen a handful of times. The chain couples TRBV14 to TRBJ2-1; D uncertain. Trimming stripped 8 bases from V and 6 bases from J, with 8 bases between. Germline V CDR1 and CDR2: SGHDN, FVKESK. The CDR3 is 11 residues long. The CDR3: CASRVGNEQFF. The CDR3 region has the DNA TGTGCCAGCCGGGTCGGCAATGAGCAGTTCTTC.

This clone came up once. This sequence joins TRBV5-1 and TRBJ2-5; TRBD2 matches 12 bases. V dropped 6 bases and J dropped 5; count of bases not matched to a gene: 8. The CDR3 has 15 amino acids. Germline V gene sequence: CDR1 SGHRS, CDR2 YFSETQ. The CDR3: CASKRLAGGPETQYF. The CDR3 DNA follows: TGCGCCAGCAAGCGGCTAGCGGGAGGGCCCGAGACCCAGTACTTC.

This clone was seen more than once but under ten times. The V call is TRBV28, the J call TRBJ2-1; TRBD1 matches 11 bases. The CDR3 is 16 amino acids. V dropped 5 bases and J dropped 2; count of bases not matched to a gene: 5. The germline gives CDR1 MDHEN, CDR2 SYDVKM. CDR3 DNA: TGTGCCAGCAGTGGACCGGGACAGGGGGCCTACAATGAGCAGTTCTTC. Its translation: CASSGPGQGAYNEQFF.

The count of this clone is one. This chain links TRBV7-8 with TRBJ2-7; 8 nucleotides match TRBD1. V lost 2 bases and J lost 6; bases outside the gene matches: 6. The CDR3 has 14 amino acids. Per the germline V gene, CDR1 is SGHVS and CDR2 is FQNEAQ. CDR3 amino acids: CASSLQTGVGEQYF. CDR3 bases: TGTGCCAGCAGCTTACAGACAGGGGTGGGCGAGCAGTACTTC.

The genes are TRBV6-6 and TRBJ2-1; TRBD2 matches at 7 bases. CDR1 is MNHNY, CDR2 SVGAGI, per germline (reference sequence). V lost 2 bases, J lost 9 bases, and 13 bases stayed unmatched. The CDR3 runs 16 residues. CDR3 DNA: TGTGCCAGCAGTTACGGGCTAGCGGTGGGCCTGAGTGAGCAGTTCTTC. It is translated as CASSYGLAVGLSEQFF.

The rearrangement joins TRBV18 to TRBJ2-5; D is unclear. This CDR3 is 14 amino acids long. Trimming removed 0 bases at V and 3 bases at J, with 8 bases between. Germline CDR1 KGHSH, CDR2 LQKENI. CDR3 residues: CASSPPGKEETQYF. For the CDR3, the DNA is TGTGCCAGCTCACCACCGGGGAAAGAAGAGACCCAGTACTTC.

In its sample, this clone ranks as medium-sized. The chain employs TRBV5-4 and TRBJ2-7; D might be TRBD1 (6 bases). This CDR3 has 13 residues. Germline V lookup: CDR1 SGHNT, CDR2 YYREEE (reference sequence). The V end lost 4 bases, the J end lost 7 bases, and 15 bases lay between the germline ends. CDR3 protein: CASSEIGRGEQYF. Written as DNA, the CDR3 is TGTGCCAGCAGCGAGATTGGAAGGGGGGAGCAGTACTTC.

The chain has TRBV5-1 and TRBJ2-2; TRBD2 agrees at 7 bases. The CDR3 consists of 15 residues. Germline V gene data show CDR1 as SGHRS and CDR2 as YFSETQ. Unmatched junction bases numbered 8, after V lost 7 bases and J lost 2 bases. The CDR3: CASGRLADNTGELFF. The CDR3 nucleotides are TGCGCCAGCGGCAGACTAGCCGATAACACCGGGGAGCTGTTTTTT.